The 19 T cell receptor beta chains below come from one sample, sequenced in a study of shared clonotypes between healthy human individuals. Clones were read by immunoSEQ multiplex PCR, and TCRdb kept only the in-frame ones, dropping some. The sample yields 2,500,000 or so clones, roughly 93% seen once. The sequenced material came from naive CD4+ T cells from PBMCs. Subset described: CD45RA+ positively selected. These receptor sequences come from a man between 18 and 35 years old in good health. Some clones in this sample may be carry-over from other donors' samples.

The chain employs TRBV27 and TRBJ2-1, with TRBD2 matching over 13 bases. V gave up 3 bases and J gave up 8 bases; unmatched junction bases: 7. Germline loops: CDR1 MNHEY, CDR2 SMNVEV (reference sequence). The CDR3 spans 16 residues. This CDR3 reads CASSFPGTSGIDEQFF. The CDR3 DNA reads TGTGCCAGCAGTTTCCCCGGGACTAGCGGGATAGATGAGCAGTTCTTC.

The J gene is TRBJ2-7, the V gene TRBV6-1; D remains ambiguous. The V and J ends lost 0 bases and 6 bases respectively, with 6 bases between them. Germline CDR1 is MNHNS and CDR2 is SASEGT. The CDR3 covers 12 residues. CDR3 residues: CASSEASREQYF. The CDR3 DNA reads TGTGCCAGCAGTGAAGCAAGTCGCGAGCAGTACTTC.

The rearrangement links TRBV7-3 to TRBJ2-1; D is perhaps TRBD2 (5 bases). This CDR3 has 16 residues. The V end lost 5 bases, the J end lost 0 bases, and 14 bases lay between the germline ends. Germline CDR1 is SGHTA and CDR2 is FQGTGA. CDR3 region: CASSPELVSSYNEQFF. The CDR3, as DNA: TGTGCCAGCAGCCCGGAACTAGTTAGCTCCTACAATGAGCAGTTCTTC.

The gene calls are TRBV18 and TRBJ1-3; maybe TRBD1 (6 bases). Per germline, CDR1 KGHSH and CDR2 LQKENI. V was cut by 3 bases and J by 0 bases, with 9 bases left in between. The CDR3 totals 15 residues. The CDR3 spells CASSPEGGSGNTIYF. For the CDR3, the DNA is TGTGCCAGCTCACCGGAAGGGGGCTCTGGAAACACCATATATTTT. The full variable domain, rest sourced from reference TRBV18 and TRBJ1-3, is NAGVMQNPRHLVRRRGQEARLRCSPMKGHSHVYWYRQLPEEGLKFMVYLQKENIIDESGMPKERFSAEFPKEGPSILRIQQVVRGDSAAYFCASSPEGGSGNTIYFGEGSWLTVV.

CDR3 amino acids: CSVEAPPSGTDTQYF. The CDR3 nucleotides read TGCAGCGTTGAGGCACCACCGTCTGGCACAGATACGCAGTATTTT. The chain has TRBV29-1 and TRBJ2-3; D remains ambiguous. V gave up 3 bases and J gave up 1 base, with 14 bases separating them. CDR3 length: 15 residues. The germline CDR1 and CDR2 sequences are SQVTM and ANQGSEA.

The V gene is TRBV7-2, the J gene TRBJ2-7, with 9 bases identical to TRBD2. Germline values: CDR1 SGHTA, CDR2 FQGNSA. V dropped 3 bases and J dropped 3; count of bases not matched to a gene: 9. CDR3 length equals 16 residues. The chain's CDR3 is CASSFQIAGAVYEQYF. The CDR3 DNA reads as TGTGCCAGCAGCTTTCAAATAGCGGGAGCAGTCTACGAGCAGTACTTC.

V gene TRBV12-5 combines with J gene TRBJ1-5; D remains unclear. Per the germline V gene, CDR1 is LGHNT and CDR2 is FRNRAP. The CDR3 loop spans 12 amino acids. The V end lost 6 bases, the J end lost 5 bases, and 8 bases lay between the germline ends. The CDR3 nucleotides read TGTGCTAGTGGCTTCGGGTATCAGCCCCAGCATTTT. Its translation: CASGFGYQPQHF.

This chain joins TRBV7-2 and TRBJ1-5; D unresolved. Trimming shortened V by 5 bases and J by 4 bases, and 15 bases separated the two germline ends. The CDR3 runs to 15 residues. Germline CDR1 SGHTA, CDR2 FQGNSA. The CDR3 DNA reads as TGTGCCAGCAGCATCGACCAGATGAGGAATCAGCCCCAGCATTTT. This codes for CASSIDQMRNQPQHF.

The chain employs TRBV7-2 and TRBJ1-4; D is perhaps TRBD1 (5 bases). The CDR3 length is 15 residues. V was pared by 0 bases and J by 8 bases, with 13 bases between. Germline V CDR1 and CDR2: SGHTA, FQGNSA. This chain's CDR3 is CASSLAPGSGEKLFF. The DNA for the CDR3 is TGTGCCAGCAGCTTAGCGCCAGGGTCCGGAGAAAAACTGTTTTTT.

This clone has only one observation. The gene calls are TRBV7-7 and TRBJ1-1, with D unclear. This CDR3 spans 13 amino acids. CDR1 and CDR2 (germline): SSHAT, FNYEAQ (reference sequence). V was pared by 1 base and J by 1 base, with 4 bases between. CDR3 residues: CASSLGRNTEAFF. The CDR3, as DNA: TGTGCCAGCAGCTTAGGGCGGAACACTGAAGCTTTCTTT.

This chain links TRBV7-2 with TRBJ1-5; D perhaps matches TRBD1 (6 bases). Germline CDR1 SGHTA, CDR2 FQGNSA. Trimming took 3 bases from V and 4 from J, leaving 13 bases between them. CDR3 size: 15 residues. CDR3 nucleotides: TGTGCCAGCAGCTTGGACAGTGGACAAAATCAGCCCCAGCATTTT. Amino acid sequence: CASSLDSGQNQPQHF.

The gene calls are TRBV25-1 and TRBJ1-1, with 12 positions matching TRBD1. V trimming: 6 bases; J trimming: 5 bases; junction bases outside the gene matches: 4. CDR1 is MGHDK and CDR2 is SYGVNS in the germline V gene. The CDR3 extends over 14 amino acids. The CDR3 spells CASRRGQGATEAFF. The CDR3 DNA is TGTGCCAGCAGGCGGGGACAGGGGGCAACTGAAGCTTTCTTT.

This clone was found a few times. This same CDR3 is encoded by further DNA sequences in the sample. V gene TRBV5-1 combines with J gene TRBJ2-6; D remains unclear. Germline CDR1 reads SGHRS; CDR2 reads YFSETQ. With 4 bases removed from V and 0 bases from J, the gap between germline ends came to 5 bases. The CDR3 sequence is 14 residues long. The CDR3, as DNA: TGCGCCAGCAGCGCCTCCTCTGGGGCCAACGTCCTGACTTTC. Translated: CASSASSGANVLTF. The variable domain in full, with the rest retrieved from reference TRBV5-1 and TRBJ2-6, is KAGVTQTPRYLIKTRGQQVTLSCSPISGHRSVSWYQQTPGQGLQFLFEYFSETQRNKGNFPGRFSGRQFSNSRSEMNVSTLELGDSALYLCASSASSGANVLTFGAGSRLTVL.

V usage is TRBV5-5 and J usage is TRBJ2-7, with a possible D match to TRBD1 (6 bases). Germline CDR1 is SGHKS and CDR2 is YYEKEE (reference sequence). The CDR3 loop spans 15 amino acids. V was cut by 0 bases and J by 0 bases, with 10 bases left in between. As DNA, the CDR3 is TGTGCCAGCAGCTTGGTAGGCAGGGGCTCCTACGAGCAGTACTTC. Its protein product is CASSLVGRGSYEQYF.

This chain links TRBV19 with TRBJ2-1, with 8 bases matching TRBD1. This CDR3 spans 14 amino acids. CDR1 and CDR2 from the germline V gene are LNHDA and SQIVND (reference sequence). V shed 5 bases, J shed 6 bases, and the junction held 6 bases outside the gene matches. The DNA for the CDR3 is TGTGCCAGTAGTGGCAGGGGGCTATCCAATGAGCAGTTCTTC. Protein product: CASSGRGLSNEQFF.

The chain employs TRBV29-1 and TRBJ2-7; D perhaps matches TRBD2 (6 bases). CDR1 is SQVTM and CDR2 is ANQGSEA in the germline V gene. There are 13 residues in the CDR3. V was shortened by 5 bases and J by 4 bases, with 15 bases between the two germline ends. The CDR3 protein is CSVSSGSRYEQYF. The CDR3 DNA follows: TGCAGCGTTTCCTCCGGGAGTAGGTACGAGCAGTACTTC.

V gene TRBV6-1 combines with J gene TRBJ2-1; D is possibly TRBD1 (5 bases). The germline gives CDR1 MNHNS, CDR2 SASEGT. This CDR3 region has 15 residues. Trimming took 6 bases from V and 0 from J, leaving 12 bases between them. CDR3 nucleotide sequence: TGTGCCAGCAGCCTCCAGGGAAACTCCTACAATGAGCAGTTCTTC. Protein: CASSLQGNSYNEQFF.

J is TRBJ2-1 and V is TRBV5-1; TRBD2 agrees at 11 bases. J gave up 7 bases and V 4 bases, and 4 bases lay outside the gene matches. CDR1 and CDR2 from the germline V gene are SGHRS and YFSETQ. The CDR3 loop spans 14 amino acids. CDR3 sequence (DNA): TGCGCCAGCAGCGCCCGACTAGCGGGAAATGAGCAGTTCTTC. Its protein product is CASSARLAGNEQFF.

The chain combines TRBV6-1 with TRBJ1-2; no firm D call. The ends were cut back, 3 bases at V and 6 bases at J, with 14 bases in the middle. The CDR3 totals 14 residues. From germline, CDR1 is MNHNS and CDR2 SASEGT. This CDR3 reads CASSDPRVVHGYTF. CDR3 coding DNA: TGTGCCAGCAGTGACCCAAGGGTAGTCCATGGCTACACCTTC.